This T cell receptor beta chain appears in the sequencing data of a study of cytomegalovirus exposure and HLA in healthy donors. Study in general: Both the 120 validation repertoires and the 600 to 700 first-cohort repertoires used the same platform, as reported by a later analysis. Overall study results and limits: The study designated 160 or so TCR beta chains cytomegalovirus-associated. According to reports, the classifier identified cytomegalovirus status with high specificity and sensitivity.

The table came from immunoSEQ multiplex PCR; TCRdb's copy has only in-frame clones and leaves some out. The table lists some 150,000 clones, roughly 87% of them singletons. Germline V lookup: CDR1 GTSNPN, CDR2 SVGIG (reference sequence). The CDR3 is 13 amino acids. With 3 bases removed from V and 0 bases from J, the gap between germline ends came to 8 bases. In the case of this clone: What it binds is not known.

This receptor was obtained from a man aged 18 to 29 in good health and CMV-seropositive. The source material was PBMCs. J is TRBJ1-1 and V is TRBV30; D remains unclear. CDR3 in amino acids: CAWRTLVNTEAFF. CDR3 sequence (DNA): TGTGCCTGGAGGACTCTTGTGAACACTGAAGCTTTCTTT.